These 18 T cell receptor beta chains were all obtained from the same sample, sequenced in a study of CD8+CD57+ T cells in acquired aplastic anemia. TCR beta VDJ and CDR3 profiles were obtained from a genomic DNA template. In TCRdb, the reads were re-called with MiXCR into one record per CDR3 protein. Of around 140,000 distinct CDR3 sequences in the sample, 40% to 45% were seen once. Sequencing input: sorted CD4+, CD8+, or CD8+CD57+ T cells (not recorded which) from PBMCs. The receptors were gathered from a human donor in good health, serving as a control.

This clonotype was counted between two and nine times. This chain uses TRBV3-1 with TRBJ1-2; tentatively, D is TRBD1 (5 bases). With 3 bases removed from V and 4 bases from J, the gap between germline ends came to 18 bases. CDR1 is LGHDT, CDR2 YNNKEL, per germline (reference sequence). The length of the CDR3 is 16 residues. CDR3 nucleotide sequence: TGTGCCAGCAGCCAGGCTGGGTCCTTGGGGGGCTATGGCTACACCTTC. Its translation is CASSQAGSLGGYGYTF.

The chain couples TRBV10-3 to TRBJ2-5; 12 bases are shared with TRBD2. Trimming at V came to 6 bases and at J to 7 bases, leaving 6 bases not matched to a gene. Germline loops: CDR1 ENHRY, CDR2 SYGVKD. The CDR3 is 14 amino acids. The CDR3 bases are TGTGCCATCAGAGCGACTAGCGGGGGACTGACCCAGTACTTC. The encoded protein is CAIRATSGGLTQYF.

J is TRBJ2-1 and V is TRBV25-1; 9 bases match TRBD1. The V gene's germline CDR1 is MGHDK and CDR2 SYGVNS. CDR3 size: 14 residues. V lost 5 bases to trimming and J lost 5 bases; unmatched junction nucleotides: 4. The CDR3 loop is CASSSGTGHNEQFF. The CDR3 coding sequence is TGTGCCAGCAGTTCCGGGACAGGGCACAATGAGCAGTTCTTC.

Only one count was recorded for this clonotype. The V call is TRBV7-9, the J call TRBJ2-7; 10 nucleotides agree with TRBD1. V was pared by 5 bases and J by 2 bases, with 6 bases of the junction left unmatched. CDR1 is SEHNR, CDR2 FQNEAQ, per germline (reference sequence). The CDR3 contains 15 residues. CDR3 in DNA: TGTGCCAGCAGCCCAGGGGACAGGGGCGCCTACGAGCAGTACTTC. It yields the protein CASSPGDRGAYEQYF.

In this sample, this clonotype turned up many times. The chain links TRBV5-1 to TRBJ2-1; 10 bases map to TRBD2. The CDR3 has 13 residues. V lost 8 bases, J lost 4 bases, and 3 bases stayed unmatched. In germline, CDR1 is SGHRS, CDR2 YFSETQ. CDR3 in DNA: TGCGCCAGTAGCGGGAGGACGTACAATGAGCAGTTCTTC. It specifies CASSGRTYNEQFF.

In the case of this clonotype: Germline and junction disagree at one end, which may indicate a read error. V is TRBV5-6 and J is TRBJ1-1; a possible D gene is TRBD1 (6 bases). Germline loops: CDR1 SGHDT, CDR2 YYEEEE. The CDR3 contains 12 residues. The CDR3: CASSIRGADKIF. The CDR3 nucleotides read TGTGCCAGCAGCATCCGGGGGGCTGACAAGATCTTT. The complete variable domain, with remaining parts taken from reference TRBV5-6 and TRBJ1-1, reads DAGVTQSPTHLIKTRGQQVTLRCSPKSGHDTVSWYQQALGQGPQFIFQYYEEEERQRGNFPDRFSGHQFPNYSSELNVNALLLGDSALYLCASSIRGADKIFGQGTRLTVV.

In this sample, this clonotype is medium-sized. The V gene is TRBV6-4, the J gene TRBJ1-6; 8 bases are a match to TRBD1. Germline CDR1 MRHNA, CDR2 SNTAGT. V trimming: 0 bases; J trimming: 7 bases; junction bases outside the gene matches: 2. CDR3 length equals 15 residues. The CDR3 sequence: CASSDSSGGNSPLHF. CDR3 sequence (DNA): TGTGCCAGCAGTGACTCGTCAGGGGGCAATTCACCCCTCCACTTT.

The sample holds one count of this clonotype. Because the CDR3 is missing its conserved closing phenylalanine or tryptophan, this is likely a read error. The rearrangement uses TRBV6-2 or TRBV6-3 and TRBJ1-4; D unclear. V was trimmed by 4 bases and J by 2 bases, leaving 8 bases between them. Germline V lookup: CDR1 MNHEY, CDR2 SVGEGT. CDR3 length: 14 amino acids. CDR3 DNA sequence: TGTGCCAGCAGTTTCGTCGCCACTAATGAAAAACTGTTTCTT. The encoded protein is CASSFVATNEKLFL.

This clonotype was found a few times. The chain couples TRBV9 to TRBJ1-1; D gene unclear. V shed 0 bases and J shed 6 bases, with 12 bases lying between them. The CDR3 is 14 amino acids. Germline lookup yields CDR1 SGDLS and CDR2 YYNGEE. This CDR3 reads CASSVDPGDSEAFF. CDR3 DNA: TGTGCCAGCAGCGTAGACCCCGGAGACTCTGAAGCTTTCTTT. Combining the CDR3 with reference TRBV9 and TRBJ1-1 gives the whole variable domain DSGVTQTPKHLITATGQRVTLRCSPRSGDLSVYWYQQSLDQGLQFLIQYYNGEERAKGNILERFSAQQFPDLHSELNLSSLELGDSALYFCASSVDPGDSEAFFGQGTRLTVV.

This clonotype has ten or more counts. This chain joins TRBV3-1 and TRBJ1-2; D gene unclear. V lost 4 bases and J 8 bases, leaving 14 bases between the germline ends. The CDR3 has 13 residues. Germline assignment: CDR1 LGHDT and CDR2 YNNKEL (reference sequence). CDR3 sequence reads: CASSPPTSGGYTF. CDR3 in DNA: TGTGCCAGCAGCCCCCCGACCTCGGGAGGCTACACCTTC.

About this clonotype: This sequence may be a read error, since a much larger clone differs from it by one base. The genes are TRBV7-8 and TRBJ2-1; 7 nucleotides agree with TRBD1. Germline CDR1 is SGHVS and CDR2 is FQNEAQ. The CDR3 is 15 residues long. The CDR3 loop reads CASSLQGSSYSEQFF. The CDR3 DNA reads as TGTGCCAGCAGCCTACAGGGGAGCTCCTACAGTGAGCAGTTCTTC.

This clonotype was seen many times. The CDR3 loop is CASSEFGAQPQHF. The CDR3 nucleotides read TGTGCCAGCAGCGAGTTTGGGGCTCAGCCCCAGCATTTT. The chain is built from TRBV7-9 and TRBJ1-5; a weak D match, TRBD1 (5 bases). Germline lookup yields CDR1 SEHNR and CDR2 FQNEAQ (reference sequence). The CDR3 has 13 amino acids. The V and J ends lost 5 bases and 6 bases respectively, with 11 bases between them.

This chain uses TRBV7-2 with TRBJ2-7; D is ambiguous. The germline gives CDR1 SGHTA, CDR2 FQGNSA. The CDR3 is made up of 13 amino acids. Trimming pared 6 bases from V and 0 bases from J, leaving 9 bases between. CDR3 nucleotide sequence: TGTGCCAGCAGGGAGTCTGGCTCCTACGAGCAGTACTTC. It yields the protein CASRESGSYEQYF.

This clonotype was detected many times. V usage is TRBV13 and J usage is TRBJ1-2, with unresolved D. Trimming removed 0 bases at V and 6 bases at J, with 11 bases between. Per germline, CDR1 PRHDT and CDR2 FYEKMQ (reference sequence). The CDR3 runs 14 residues. The CDR3 loop is CASSLGPAGDGYTF. The CDR3 DNA sequence: TGTGCCAGCAGCTTAGGCCCGGCCGGGGATGGCTACACCTTC.

The chain couples TRBV25-1 to TRBJ2-7, with 10 bases that match TRBD2. The germline V gene has CDR1 MGHDK and CDR2 SYGVNS. This CDR3 spans 12 amino acids. V was clipped by 8 bases and J by 5 bases; unmatched bases: 3. The CDR3 DNA sequence: TGTGCCAGCCTAGCGGGAGAAGACGAGCAGTACTTC. Protein product: CASLAGEDEQYF.

This clonotype has ten or more counts. The V gene is TRBV5-1, the J gene TRBJ1-1; D gene unclear. With 0 bases removed from V and 0 bases from J, the gap between germline ends came to 9 bases. CDR1 and CDR2 from the germline V gene are SGHRS and YFSETQ. The CDR3 totals 15 residues. In DNA, the CDR3 is TGCGCCAGCAGCTTGGGGGTCACCCTGAACACTGAAGCTTTCTTT. Translated, it gives CASSLGVTLNTEAFF.

Here the CDR3 DNA reads TGCAGCGCCCTGGGCCTCAATGAAAAACTGTTTTTT. It specifies CSALGLNEKLFF. The chain uses TRBV29-1 and TRBJ1-4; D is ambiguous. Germline CDR1 reads SQVTM; CDR2 reads ANQGSEA. V was cut by 7 bases and J by 5 bases, with 11 bases left in between. The CDR3 length is 12 residues.

Note on this clonotype: Germline and junction disagree at one end, which may indicate a read error. The chain uses TRBV29-1 and TRBJ1-2; no firm D call. Germline V gene lookup returns CDR1 SQVTM and CDR2 ANQGSEA. This CDR3 is 11 amino acids long. This chain's CDR3 is CSVPEAGLVLF. DNA of the CDR3: TGCAGCGTACCCGAGGCAGGACTTGTGCTGTTC.